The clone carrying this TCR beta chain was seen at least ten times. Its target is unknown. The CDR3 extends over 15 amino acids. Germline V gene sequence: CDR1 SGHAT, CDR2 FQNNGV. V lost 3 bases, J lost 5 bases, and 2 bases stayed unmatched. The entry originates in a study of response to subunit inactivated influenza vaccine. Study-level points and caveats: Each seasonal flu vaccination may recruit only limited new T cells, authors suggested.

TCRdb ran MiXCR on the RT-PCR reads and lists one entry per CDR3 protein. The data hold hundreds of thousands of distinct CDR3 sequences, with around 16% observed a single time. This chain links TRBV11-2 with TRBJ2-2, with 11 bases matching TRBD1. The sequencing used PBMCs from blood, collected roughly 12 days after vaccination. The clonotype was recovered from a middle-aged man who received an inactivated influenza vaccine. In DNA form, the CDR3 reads TGTGCCAGCAGCTTTGGGACAGGGGGGACCGGGGAGCTGTTTTTT. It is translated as CASSFGTGGTGELFF.